This passage covers 23 T cell receptor beta chains from one sample sequenced in a study of T cell repertoires in cytomegalovirus infection. TCRdb re-called the reads through MiXCR, storing one row per CDR3 protein. There are roughly 230,000 distinct CDR3 sequences in the sample; about a sixth occur only once, and roughly half lies in the top ten. Sequencing used CD8+ T cells from PBMCs. All receptors derive from a human donor in good health (CMV status not recorded). Some clones in this sample may be carry-over from other donors' samples.

This clonotype was picked up many times. This CDR3 reads CASSLWAYYEQYF. DNA of the CDR3: TGTGCCAGCAGCTTATGGGCCTACTACGAGCAGTACTTC. The V call is TRBV7-2, the J call TRBJ2-7; D unclear. Germline CDR1 SGHTA, CDR2 FQGNSA. Trimming removed 2 bases from V and 3 bases from J, with 8 bases in between. CDR3 size: 13 residues.

The rearrangement links TRBV5-6 to TRBJ2-6; weak D call: TRBD2 (6 bases). CDR3 size: 16 residues. Between the trimmed V and J ends, which lost 4 bases and 1 base, there was a span of 12 bases. Germline lookup yields CDR1 SGHDT and CDR2 YYEEEE. CDR3 nucleotide sequence: TGTGCCAGCAGCAGCTCGGGACTTTCTGGGGCCAACGTCCTGACTTTC. It codes for CASSSSGLSGANVLTF.

This clonotype has ten or more counts. The V and J genes are TRBV7-8 and TRBJ2-1; TRBD1 agrees at 7 bases. This CDR3 spans 16 amino acids. CDR1 is SGHVS, CDR2 FQNEAQ, per germline. After removal of 6 bases from V and 2 bases from J, the junction contained 10 bases not matched to a gene. CDR3 DNA sequence: TGTGCCAGCAGGTCTACGGCAGGGGGTGCCTACAATGAGCAGTTCTTC. It translates to CASRSTAGGAYNEQFF.

This sequence joins TRBV11-2 and TRBJ2-1; perhaps TRBD2 as D (6 bases). Germline V CDR1 and CDR2: SGHAT, FQNNGV. The CDR3 extends over 16 amino acids. V lost 5 bases and J lost 2, with 16 bases in between. In DNA form, the CDR3 reads TGTGCCAGCAGCCATTGGGAGGCGGCGGCCTACAATGAGCAGTTCTTC. It translates to CASSHWEAAAYNEQFF.

The rearrangement links TRBV28 to TRBJ1-6; no clear D gene. The germline gives CDR1 MDHEN, CDR2 SYDVKM. CDR3 length: 16 residues. Trimming left V 3 bases short and J 7 bases short, with 16 bases between. The CDR3, as DNA: TGTGCCAGCAGTTTGGTCTCGGCAGCAGAAAATTCACCCCTCCACTTT. Translating gives CASSLVSAAENSPLHF. Together with reference TRBV28 and TRBJ1-6, the CDR3 gives the full variable domain: DVKVTQSSRYLVKRTGEKVFLECVQDMDHENMFWYRQDPGLGLRLIYFSYDVKMKEKGDIPEGYSVSREKKERFSLILESASTNQTSMYLCASSLVSAAENSPLHFGNGTRLTVT.

The rearrangement joins TRBV29-1 to TRBJ2-3; no clear D gene. V lost 0 bases to trimming and J lost 5 bases, with 18 bases between them. The CDR3 consists of 16 residues. In germline, CDR1 is SQVTM, CDR2 ANQGSEA. The CDR3 bases are TGCAGCGTTGAAGATCCCCATTCAGTGGCCAGAGATACGCAGTATTTT. Translation gives CSVEDPHSVARDTQYF.

This clonotype has just one count. The rearrangement joins TRBV6-5 to TRBJ2-7, with D perhaps being TRBD1 or TRBD2 (5 bases each). The germline V gene has CDR1 MNHEY and CDR2 SVGAGI. The CDR3 extends over 14 amino acids. V lost 4 bases and J lost 0, with 10 bases in between. This CDR3 is CASSSAGTSYEQYF. As DNA, the CDR3 is TGTGCCAGCAGTTCCGCAGGGACCTCCTACGAGCAGTACTTC.

This clonotype has only a few counts. This CDR3 reads CASSYSQLPAFNEQFF. CDR3 coding DNA: TGTGCCAGCAGTTACTCCCAGTTACCCGCCTTCAATGAGCAGTTCTTC. The chain combines TRBV6-2 or TRBV6-3 with TRBJ2-1, with D uncertain. The V end lost 0 bases, the J end lost 6 bases, and 15 bases lay between the germline ends. This CDR3 contains 16 residues. The V gene's germline CDR1 is MNHEY and CDR2 SVGEGT.

This clonotype appeared a few times. J is TRBJ1-6 and V is TRBV27, with no clear D. This CDR3 comprises 15 residues. Germline V CDR1 and CDR2: MNHEY, SMNVEV (reference sequence). V was pared by 2 bases and J by 5 bases, with 10 bases between. The DNA for the CDR3 is TGTGCCAGCAGTTTAACCCAGGCCCATAATTCACCCCTCCACTTT. This encodes CASSLTQAHNSPLHF.

Only a few counts were recorded for this clonotype. The V call is TRBV2, the J call TRBJ1-2; 8 bases are a match to TRBD1. The V and J ends lost 10 bases and 8 bases, in that order; junction bases with no gene match: 9. The CDR3 loop spans 12 amino acids. The germline gives CDR1 SNHLY, CDR2 FYNNEI. This CDR3 is CATDRGSLGYTF. CDR3 in DNA: TGTGCCACCGACAGGGGATCTCTCGGCTACACCTTC.

The sample holds many counts of this clonotype. The chain combines TRBV7-2 with TRBJ2-1; no definite D call. Trimming cost V 2 bases and J 0 bases, with 8 bases left between them. The CDR3 is 15 amino acids. Per germline, CDR1 SGHTA and CDR2 FQGNSA. The CDR3 here is CASSLWESSYNEQFF. The CDR3 DNA follows: TGTGCCAGCAGCTTATGGGAAAGCTCCTACAATGAGCAGTTCTTC.

This chain links TRBV7-2 with TRBJ2-7, with D maybe TRBD2 (6 bases). The CDR3 runs to 19 residues. V was trimmed by 1 base and J by 5 bases, leaving 27 bases between them. The germline V gene encodes CDR1 SGHTA and CDR2 FQGNSA. As DNA, the CDR3 is TGTGCCAGCAGCTTAGTCTTTATTGGGTCTGGCGGGGCGGGAAACGAGCAGTACTTC. Translated: CASSLVFIGSGGAGNEQYF. The complete variable domain, with remaining parts taken from reference TRBV7-2 and TRBJ2-7, reads GAGVSQSPSNKVTEKGKDVELRCDPISGHTALYWYRQSLGQGLEFLIYFQGNSAPDKSGLPSDRFSAERTGGSVSTLTIQRTQQEDSAVYLCASSLVFIGSGGAGNEQYFGPGTRLTVT.

This clonotype was seen more than once but under ten times. This sequence joins TRBV3-1 and TRBJ2-7; 7 bases fit TRBD2. The CDR3 is made up of 15 amino acids. The germline gives CDR1 LGHDT, CDR2 YNNKEL (reference sequence). With V trimmed by 4 bases and J by 6 bases, 12 bases remained unmatched. The CDR3 is CASSRIAGESGEQYF. The CDR3 DNA reads as TGTGCCAGCAGCCGAATTGCGGGGGAGTCCGGCGAGCAGTACTTC.

The chain links TRBV28 to TRBJ1-6; 11 nucleotides line up with TRBD1. V was clipped by 7 bases and J by 7 bases; unmatched bases: 6. The germline gives CDR1 MDHEN, CDR2 SYDVKM. The CDR3 has 15 amino acids. CDR3 sequence: CASKTRTGGNSPLHF. The CDR3, as DNA: TGTGCCAGCAAAACCCGGACAGGGGGCAATTCACCCCTCCACTTT.

This clonotype was counted only a few times. The chain recombines TRBV11-2 with TRBJ1-4, with D unclear. Trimming removed 5 bases at V and 3 bases at J, with 13 bases between. Looked up from germline, CDR1 is SGHAT and CDR2 is FQNNGV. The CDR3 has 15 residues. CDR3 region: CASSRYTAPNEKLFF. As DNA, the CDR3 is TGTGCCAGCAGCCGGTATACCGCACCTAATGAAAAACTGTTTTTT.

The sample holds many counts of this clonotype. V is TRBV6-1 and J is TRBJ1-1, with a possible D match to TRBD1 (5 bases). Germline CDR1 reads MNHNS; CDR2 reads SASEGT. V lost 0 bases to trimming and J lost 1 base, with 15 bases between them. This CDR3 has 17 amino acids. CDR3 nucleotides: TGTGCCAGCAGTGAAGCGGCAGGGACCTTTTCGAACACTGAAGCTTTCTTT. This gives the protein CASSEAAGTFSNTEAFF.

This sequence joins TRBV20-1 and TRBJ1-2, with 7 bases matching TRBD1. J was trimmed by 5 bases and V by 0 bases; bases with no gene match: 3. Germline V gene data show CDR1 as DFQATT and CDR2 as SNEGSKA (reference sequence). The CDR3 has 13 amino acids. The CDR3 here is CSARDPGGYGYTF. DNA of the CDR3: TGCAGTGCTAGAGATCCAGGGGGTTATGGCTACACCTTC.

This clonotype has more than one count but fewer than ten. The chain uses TRBV7-9 and TRBJ2-1, with D unclear. Germline-derived CDR1 and CDR2 are SEHNR and FQNEAQ (reference sequence). V dropped 5 bases and J dropped 4 bases, with 18 bases sitting between them. The CDR3 has 16 amino acids. The CDR3 here is CASSPVGLLVYNEQFF. CDR3 sequence (DNA): TGTGCCAGCAGCCCAGTTGGGCTTCTTGTTTACAATGAGCAGTTCTTC.

This clonotype was detected ten times or more. The rearrangement joins TRBV7-9 to TRBJ2-1, with D possibly being TRBD2 (7 bases). The V and J ends lost 3 bases and 2 bases respectively, with 17 bases between them. CDR3 length: 17 amino acids. Germline-derived CDR1 and CDR2 are SEHNR and FQNEAQ (reference sequence). DNA for the CDR3: TGTGCCAGCAGCTTGCCAGGCGGGGGACACCCCTACAATGAGCAGTTCTTC. Amino acid sequence: CASSLPGGGHPYNEQFF.

This clonotype has more than one count but fewer than ten. In nucleotides, the CDR3 is TGTGCCAGCAGCTTAGGCCCAGGGACCAAAAACATTCAGTACTTC. Translating it yields CASSLGPGTKNIQYF. This chain links TRBV7-6 with TRBJ2-4; weak D call: TRBD1 (5 bases). The CDR3 spans 15 residues. Germline lookup yields CDR1 SGHVS and CDR2 FNYEAQ. Trimming stripped 1 base from V and 2 bases from J, with 9 bases between. Full variable domain (outside the CDR3, taken from reference TRBV7-6 and TRBJ2-4): GAGVSQSPRYKVTKRGQDVALRCDPISGHVSLYWYRQALGQGPEFLTYFNYEAQQDKSGLPNDRFSAERPEGSISTLTIQRTEQRDSAMYRCASSLGPGTKNIQYFGAGTRLSVL.

This clonotype was seen repeatedly, ten times or more. This sequence joins TRBV7-9 and TRBJ2-5, with D possibly matching TRBD2 (6 bases). The CDR3 is 14 amino acids. The germline V and J ends were trimmed by 2 bases and 5 bases, with 12 bases remaining between them. The V gene's germline CDR1 is SEHNR and CDR2 FQNEAQ (reference sequence). The CDR3 loop reads CASSLSGTGETQYF. DNA for the CDR3: TGTGCCAGCAGCTTATCCGGGACTGGGGAGACCCAGTACTTC.

This clonotype was counted a few times. V usage is TRBV6-5 and J usage is TRBJ1-6, with D perhaps TRBD1 (6 bases). Looked up from germline, CDR1 is MNHEY and CDR2 is SVGAGI. The V gene lost 0 bases and the J gene lost 7 bases, with 16 bases spanning the gap. The CDR3 is made up of 17 amino acids. In DNA form, the CDR3 reads TGTGCCAGCAGTTACTCGATACTACACAGGGCGAATTCACCCCTCCACTTT. Protein: CASSYSILHRANSPLHF.

This clonotype has a handful of counts. The rearrangement joins TRBV6-2 or TRBV6-3 to TRBJ1-2, with 9 bases fitting TRBD1. The germline CDR1 and CDR2 sequences are MNHEY and SVGEGT. The CDR3 totals 14 residues. J gave up 4 bases and V 6 bases, and 6 bases lay outside the gene matches. CDR3 sequence: CASRGDRVSYGYTF. CDR3 nucleotides: TGTGCCAGCAGAGGGGACAGGGTCTCCTATGGCTACACCTTC.